This T cell receptor (beta chain) stems from a study of blood T cell repertoires in COVID-19 (dated by TCRdb to the early 2020s). Describing the broader study: The collaborator samples originated in the United States, Italy and Spain and spanned the acute and convalescent phases of COVID-19. The repertoires were made available in a free public database intended to serve as a resource for research on the immune response to SARS-CoV-2. The prospective study material was composed of cDNA or gDNA derived from T cells, B-cell-depleted T cells, or PBMCs. Where HLA class I and class II types were available, the types were taken from metadata supplied by the sample provider, not from assay-based typing. The samples were drawn from two sources: the first 160 participants of the ongoing ImmuneRACE study, and 1,254 subjects contributed by 6 global collaborators. Deeply sampled blood TCRbeta repertoires from subjects exposed to, actively infected with, or recovered from COVID-19 were included in the dataset. Sample metadata almost always included a de-identified subject ID, COVID-19 status, age in years and sex.

Collaborating institutions collected whole blood in K2EDTA tubes following their own protocols. For TCRbeta analysis, collaborators shipped samples as frozen whole blood, isolated PBMCs, or DNA extracted from either of those sample types. Concerning this clone: Its antigen is still unknown. No much larger clonotype is one base removed from it; base qualities were not supplied.

TCRbeta CDR3 regions were amplified from genomic DNA by means of the immunoSEQ Assay, a bias-controlled multiplex PCR. The paper's processing steps were these. Nucleated cell counts per sample were estimated from amplification of reference gene primers within the assay. To quantify the absolute abundance of each unique TCRbeta CDR3 rearrangement, sequence reads were collapsed and filtered. For each sample, productive Simpson clonality was calculated as the square root of Simpson's diversity index across productive rearrangements. Entries here come from immuneACCESS through TCRdb and include only in-frame sequences with V and J called. Some clones fail to appear in such tables; in the studies checked, an unresolved V gene covers under half of the shortfall, and the cause of the remainder is unknown. The DNA gave D and trimming, while V, J and clone size come from that table. This sample gives tens of thousands of clones in total; around 73% of them show up just once. Over 35% of the sample belongs to the ten largest clones.

Study-wide findings and limitations: How much clinical and demographic metadata was included differed by source and by participant, and the metadata was provided uncurated.

Sequencing input: peripheral blood. This sequence originates from a man at least 80 years old with acute or convalescent COVID-19.

The DNA sequence is given as TGTGCCAGCAGCGCCGGGACAGGGGCCTACAATGAGCAGTTCTTC. Its protein product is CASSAGTGAYNEQFF. The V gene is TRBV5-8 and the J gene is TRBJ2-1; TRBD1 aligns with 10 central bases. Clipping removes 4 bases from V and 2 bases from J, with 3 as the unmatched junction base count. The CDR3 runs 15 amino acids, cysteine and phenylalanine included. Only the CDR3 portion is preserved as DNA: 45 bases, with reading frame beginning at the first base. Looking up the germline V gene yields CDR1 SGHTS and CDR2 YDEGEE.